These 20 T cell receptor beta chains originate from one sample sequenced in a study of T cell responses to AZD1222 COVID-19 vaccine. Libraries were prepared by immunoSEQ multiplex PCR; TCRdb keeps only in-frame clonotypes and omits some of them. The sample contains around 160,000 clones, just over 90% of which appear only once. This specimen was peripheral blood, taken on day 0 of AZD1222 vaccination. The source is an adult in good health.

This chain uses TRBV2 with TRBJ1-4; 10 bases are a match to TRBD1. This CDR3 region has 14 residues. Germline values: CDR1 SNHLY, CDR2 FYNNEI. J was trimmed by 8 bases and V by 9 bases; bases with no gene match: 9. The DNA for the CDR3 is TGTGCCAGAAGCCGGGACAGGGGAAGGGAAAAACTGTTTTTT. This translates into CARSRDRGREKLFF.

The CDR3 DNA reads as TGTGCCAGCAGTGAACTCGGACTGAACACCGGGGAGCTGTTTTTT. Translation gives CASSELGLNTGELFF. The rearrangement joins TRBV2 to TRBJ2-2; possible D gene TRBD2, 5 bases. Trimming took 2 bases from V and 1 from J, leaving 8 bases between them. Germline V gives CDR1 SNHLY, CDR2 FYNNEI. This CDR3 has 15 amino acids.

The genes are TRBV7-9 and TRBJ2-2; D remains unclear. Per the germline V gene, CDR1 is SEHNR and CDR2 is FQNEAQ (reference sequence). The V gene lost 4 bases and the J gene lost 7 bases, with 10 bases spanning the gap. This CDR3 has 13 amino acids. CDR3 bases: TGTGCCAGCAGCTCTGTAGGTGGCGGGGAGCTGTTTTTT. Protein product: CASSSVGGGELFF. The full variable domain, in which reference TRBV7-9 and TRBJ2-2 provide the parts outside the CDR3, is DTGVSQNPRHKITKRGQNVTFRCDPISEHNRLYWYRQTLGQGPEFLTYFQNEAQLEKSRLLSDRFSAERPKGSFSTLEIQRTEQGDSAMYLCASSSVGGGELFFGEGSRLTVL.

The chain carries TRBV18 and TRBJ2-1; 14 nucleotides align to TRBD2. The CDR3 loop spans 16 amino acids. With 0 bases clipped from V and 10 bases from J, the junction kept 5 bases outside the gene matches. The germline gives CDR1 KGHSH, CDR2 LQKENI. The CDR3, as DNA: TGTGCCAGCTCACCACCCGGGACTAGCGGGGGTGGAGAGCAGTTCTTC. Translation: CASSPPGTSGGGEQFF.

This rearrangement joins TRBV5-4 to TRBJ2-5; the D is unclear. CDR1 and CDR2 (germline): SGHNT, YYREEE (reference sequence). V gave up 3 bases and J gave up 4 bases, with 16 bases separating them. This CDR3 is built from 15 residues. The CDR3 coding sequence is TGTGCCAGCAGCTCAACGAAGACCAGACGAGAGACCCAGTACTTC. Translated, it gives CASSSTKTRRETQYF.

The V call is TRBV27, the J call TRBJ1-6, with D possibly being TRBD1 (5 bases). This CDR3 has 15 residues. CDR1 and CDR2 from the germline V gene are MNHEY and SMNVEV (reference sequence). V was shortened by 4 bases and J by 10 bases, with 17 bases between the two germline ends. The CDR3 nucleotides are TGTGCCAGCAGTTCTCCTATATACCGGGACTCACCCCTCCACTTT. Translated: CASSSPIYRDSPLHF.

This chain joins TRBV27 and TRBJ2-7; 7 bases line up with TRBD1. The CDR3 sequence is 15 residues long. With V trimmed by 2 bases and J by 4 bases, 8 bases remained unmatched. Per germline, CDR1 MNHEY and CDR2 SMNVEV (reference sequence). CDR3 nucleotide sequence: TGTGCCAGCAGTTTAATAGGGACAGCCCGATACGAGCAGTACTTC. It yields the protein CASSLIGTARYEQYF.

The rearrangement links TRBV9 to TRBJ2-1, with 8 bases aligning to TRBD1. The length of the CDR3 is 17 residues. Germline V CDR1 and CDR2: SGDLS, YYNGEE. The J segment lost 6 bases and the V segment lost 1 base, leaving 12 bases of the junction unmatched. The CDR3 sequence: CASSVSPRTGIGNEQFF. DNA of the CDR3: TGTGCCAGCAGCGTATCCCCCAGGACAGGGATCGGCAATGAGCAGTTCTTC.

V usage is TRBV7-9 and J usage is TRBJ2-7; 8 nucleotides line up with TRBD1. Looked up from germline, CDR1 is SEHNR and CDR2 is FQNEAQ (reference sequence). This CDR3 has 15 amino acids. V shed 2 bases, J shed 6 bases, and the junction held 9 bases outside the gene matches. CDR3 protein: CASSLHGQGSGEQYF. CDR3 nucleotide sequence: TGTGCCAGCAGCTTACATGGACAGGGAAGTGGCGAGCAGTACTTC.

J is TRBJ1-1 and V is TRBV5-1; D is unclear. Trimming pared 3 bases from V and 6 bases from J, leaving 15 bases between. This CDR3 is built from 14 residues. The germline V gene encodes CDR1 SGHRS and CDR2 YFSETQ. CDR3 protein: CASSSPGKGAEAFF. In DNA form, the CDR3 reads TGCGCCAGCAGCTCCCCCGGGAAAGGCGCTGAAGCTTTCTTT.

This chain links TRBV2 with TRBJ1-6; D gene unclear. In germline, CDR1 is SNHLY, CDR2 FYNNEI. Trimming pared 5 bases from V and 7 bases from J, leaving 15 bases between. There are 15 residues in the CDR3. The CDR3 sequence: CASSLQNMGNSPLHF. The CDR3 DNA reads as TGTGCCAGCAGTCTCCAGAACATGGGGAATTCACCCCTCCACTTT.

The CDR3 here is CASSLNKVSATNEKLFF. The DNA for the CDR3 is TGCGCCAGCAGCTTGAACAAGGTATCCGCAACTAATGAAAAACTGTTTTTT. The rearrangement uses TRBV5-1 and TRBJ1-4; D gene unclear. The ends were cut back, 1 base at V and 0 bases at J, with 13 bases in the middle. Germline CDR1 and CDR2: SGHRS and YFSETQ. The CDR3 spans 17 residues.

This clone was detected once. The chain's CDR3 is CASSQELAGIHEQFF. Here the CDR3 DNA reads TGTGCCAGCAGCCAAGAACTAGCAGGAATCCATGAGCAGTTCTTC. The chain joins TRBV3-1 (or the pseudogene TRBV3-2) to TRBJ2-1; D may be TRBD2 (6 bases). CDR1 is LGHDT, CDR2 YNNKEL, per germline (reference sequence). The CDR3 is 15 amino acids. Trimming left V 0 bases short and J 8 bases short, with 14 bases between.

As DNA, the CDR3 is TGTGCCAGCAGTTACCGGGGGACCTCACCCCTCCACTTT. Residues: CASSYRGTSPLHF. The rearrangement joins TRBV6-5 to TRBJ1-6, with a weak D call TRBD1 (5 bases). The CDR3 has 13 amino acids. Germline loops: CDR1 MNHEY, CDR2 SVGAGI. V shed 2 bases and J shed 10 bases, with 9 bases lying between them.

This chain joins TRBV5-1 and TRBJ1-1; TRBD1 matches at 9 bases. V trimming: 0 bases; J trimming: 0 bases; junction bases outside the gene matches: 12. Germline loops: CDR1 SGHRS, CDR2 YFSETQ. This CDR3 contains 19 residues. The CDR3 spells CASSLGAQYRGHLNTEAFF. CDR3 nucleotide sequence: TGCGCCAGCAGCTTGGGCGCGCAGTACAGGGGGCACTTGAACACTGAAGCTTTCTTT.

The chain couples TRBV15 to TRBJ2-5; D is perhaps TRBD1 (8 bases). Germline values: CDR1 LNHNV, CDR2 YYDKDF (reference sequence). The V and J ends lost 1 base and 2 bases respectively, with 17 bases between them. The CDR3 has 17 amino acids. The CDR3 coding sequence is TGTGCCACCAGCAGAGGCGGCCTACAGGGGGGGCAAGAGACCCAGTACTTC. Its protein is CATSRGGLQGGQETQYF.

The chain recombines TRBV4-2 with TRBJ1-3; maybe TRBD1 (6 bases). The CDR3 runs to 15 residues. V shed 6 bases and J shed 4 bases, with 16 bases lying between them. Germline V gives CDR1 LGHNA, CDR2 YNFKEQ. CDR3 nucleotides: TGTGCCAGCAGGCCTCAAAGGGGGGCCGGAAACACCATATATTTT. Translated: CASRPQRGAGNTIYF.

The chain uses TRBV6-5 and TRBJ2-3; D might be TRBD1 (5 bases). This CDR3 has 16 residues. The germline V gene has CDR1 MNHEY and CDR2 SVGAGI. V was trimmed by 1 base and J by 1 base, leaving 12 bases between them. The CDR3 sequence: CASSYLGQTGTDTQYF. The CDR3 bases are TGTGCCAGCAGTTACTTGGGGCAGACCGGCACAGATACGCAGTATTTT.

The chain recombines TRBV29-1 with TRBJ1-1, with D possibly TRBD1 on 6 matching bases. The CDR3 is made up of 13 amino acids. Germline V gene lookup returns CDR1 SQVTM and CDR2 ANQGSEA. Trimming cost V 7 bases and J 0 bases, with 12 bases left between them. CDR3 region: CSARTVVNTEAFF. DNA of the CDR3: TGCAGCGCTCGGACAGTCGTGAACACTGAAGCTTTCTTT.

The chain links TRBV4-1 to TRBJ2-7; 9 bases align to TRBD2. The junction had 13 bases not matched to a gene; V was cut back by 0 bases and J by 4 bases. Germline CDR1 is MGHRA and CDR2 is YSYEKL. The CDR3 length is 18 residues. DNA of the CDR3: TGCGCCAGCAGCCAAGATAGGGAGCGGGAGGATTCTTCGTACGAGCAGTACTTC. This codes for CASSQDREREDSSYEQYF.